This T cell receptor beta chain was sequenced during a study of T cell responses to AZD1222 COVID-19 vaccine. The CDR3 loop spans 17 amino acids. Germline assignment: CDR1 SGHKS and CDR2 YYEKEE (reference sequence). V lost 4 bases and J lost 0, with 16 bases in between. Study-wide points: Among vaccine-associated CD4 TCRs, coverage spanned spike, with dominance at 160-218 and 743-854.

On this clone itself: Its antigen is still unknown.

Only in-frame clones appear in the TCRdb table, and some are missing; sequencing was by immunoSEQ multiplex PCR. This table holds 150,000 to 200,000 clones, roughly 91% found once. The clonotype comes from an adult who received the AZD1222 COVID-19 vaccine. Sequenced here: peripheral blood, sampled 28 days after the second AZD1222 dose. The V gene is TRBV5-5, the J gene TRBJ2-2; D call uncertain. The CDR3 nucleotides read TGTGCCAGCAGCAAGACAAACCTCCTCTCGAACACCGGGGAGCTGTTTTTT. Protein product: CASSKTNLLSNTGELFF.